A selection of T cell receptor beta chains follows, all from one sample in a study of siplizumab effects on memory and regulatory T cells. Their recognized antigens are unknown. Sequenced by immunoSEQ multiplex PCR; TCRdb stores in-frame clones only, minus some. This sample has approximately 20,000 clones; approximately 40% occur once, and the top ten carry approximately 5.7%. Source material: CFSE-low (dividing) CD4+ T cells sorted from an allogeneic mixed lymphocyte reaction. These TCRs come from a human donor in good health; the cells came from an allogeneic mixed lymphocyte reaction. Some clones in this sample may be carry-over from other donors' samples. CDR3s include the opening cysteine and the closing phenylalanine or tryptophan. A D gene is named only where the DNA matches it firmly. Not all rows give a size; the values are once, few, many and, for expanded clones, a class.

J,D,V,size,length,CDR3,DNA
TRBJ1-1,NA,TRBV29-1,NA,14,CSVLRLSRNTEAFF,TGCAGCGTTCTGCGTCTCTCCCGAAACACTGAAGCTTTCTTT
TRBJ1-1,NA,TRBV6-6,NA,15,CASRYRGVRWTEAFF,TGTGCCAGCAGATATCGTGGGGTAAGATGGACTGAAGCTTTCTTT
TRBJ1-5,NA,TRBV7-9,few,15,CASSLAGPLNQPQHF,TGTGCCAGCAGCTTAGCGGGTCCCCTAAATCAGCCCCAGCATTTT
TRBJ1-4,NA,TRBV6-5,NA,16,CASSYSLSGVGEKLFF,TGTGCCAGCAGTTACTCGCTATCGGGGGTAGGAGAAAAACTGTTTTTT
TRBJ2-1,NA,TRBV6-5,NA,12,CASSAWNNEQFF,TGTGCCAGCAGTGCCTGGAACAATGAGCAGTTCTTC
TRBJ1-1,NA,TRBV5-8,NA,15,CASSLERTVNTEAFF,TGTGCCAGCAGCTTGGAAAGGACAGTCAACACTGAAGCTTTCTTT
TRBJ2-7,TRBD2,TRBV5-6,NA,16,CASSLGTSGGRYEQYF,TGTGCCAGCAGCTTGGGGACTAGCGGGGGGCGATACGAGCAGTACTTC
TRBJ1-2,NA,TRBV6-5,NA,15,CASSGMWGEDYGYTF,TGTGCCAGCAGTGGAATGTGGGGGGAGGACTATGGCTACACCTTC
TRBJ2-2,NA,TRBV6-5,NA,14,CASSYGLVVGELFF,TGTGCCAGCAGTTACGGGCTAGTGGTCGGGGAGCTGTTTTTT
TRBJ2-1,TRBD2,TRBV18,few,18,CASSPPGLAGGSYNEQFF,TGTGCCAGCTCACCACCGGGACTAGCGGGAGGTTCCTACAATGAGCAGTTCTTC
TRBJ2-5,NA,TRBV4-1,few,15,CASSHQTAGFETQYF,TGCGCCAGCAGCCACCAGACAGCAGGATTCGAGACCCAGTACTTC
TRBJ2-5,NA,TRBV7-8,few,13,CASSLAGGETQYF,TGTGCCAGCAGCTTAGCGGGAGGAGAGACCCAGTACTTC
TRBJ2-7,NA,TRBV18,NA,13,CASSPGASYEQYF,TGTGCCAGCTCACCCGGGGCTTCATACGAGCAGTACTTC
TRBJ2-3,NA,TRBV4-2,once,15,CASSPTQTQGDTQYF,TGTGCCAGCAGCCCGACGCAGACCCAGGGAGATACGCAGTATTTT
TRBJ2-2,NA,TRBV9,few,13,CASSVWSTGELFF,TGTGCCAGCAGCGTATGGAGCACCGGGGAGCTGTTTTTT
TRBJ2-7,NA,TRBV9,NA,14,CASSRRGAPHEQYF,TGTGCCAGCAGCCGTCGGGGGGCTCCCCACGAGCAGTACTTC
TRBJ1-5,NA,TRBV19,medium-sized,15,CASSIAQGFYQPQHF,TGTGCCAGTAGTATCGCACAGGGATTTTATCAGCCCCAGCATTTT
TRBJ2-7,NA,TRBV6-5,NA,14,CASSSSGTSYEQYF,TGTGCCAGCAGTTCCTCCGGGACTTCCTACGAGCAGTACTTC
TRBJ2-3,NA,TRBV7-6,NA,12,CASSLSPDTQYF,TGTGCCAGCAGCTTAAGTCCGGATACGCAGTATTTT
TRBJ1-1,NA,TRBV11-1,NA,14,CASSLSSENTEAFF,TGTGCCAGCAGCTTAAGTTCCGAGAACACTGAAGCTTTCTTT
TRBJ2-7,NA,TRBV10-3,NA,15,CAISEGVSKGYEQYF,TGTGCCATCAGTGAAGGGGTTTCAAAAGGGTACGAGCAGTACTTC
TRBJ1-6,NA,TRBV6-6,medium-sized,16,CASSYPGTLLGSPLHF,TGTGCCAGCAGTTATCCCGGGACTCTCCTGGGTTCACCCCTCCACTTT
TRBJ2-6,NA,TRBV9,medium-sized,15,CASSPLASGANVLTF,TGTGCCAGCAGCCCCCTAGCCTCTGGGGCCAACGTCCTGACTTTC
TRBJ2-2,NA,TRBV27,NA,13,CASSLWGAGELFF,TGTGCCAGCAGTTTGTGGGGCGCCGGGGAGCTGTTTTTT
TRBJ1-6,NA,TRBV7-2,NA,15,CASSQDGGYNSPLHF,TGTGCCAGCAGTCAGGACGGTGGGTATAATTCACCCCTCCACTTT
TRBJ1-5,TRBD1,TRBV30,medium-sized,14,CAWSSGQSYQPQHF,TGTGCCTGGAGTTCGGGACAGAGTTATCAGCCCCAGCATTTT
TRBJ2-1,NA,TRBV7-9,NA,16,CASSLVYGSSYNEQFF,TGTGCCAGCAGCTTAGTGTACGGGAGCTCCTACAATGAGCAGTTCTTC
TRBJ1-1,NA,TRBV7-9,once,15,CASSPNGNRYTEAFF,TGTGCCAGCAGCCCGAACGGAAACAGGTACACTGAAGCTTTCTTT
TRBJ2-1,NA,TRBV14,NA,15,CASSQDLGSYNEQFF,TGTGCCAGCAGCCAAGATCTAGGTTCCTACAATGAGCAGTTCTTC
TRBJ1-2,NA,TRBV5-6,NA,13,CASSLDGHYGYTF,TGTGCCAGCAGCTTGGACGGACACTATGGCTACACCTTC
TRBJ2-1,NA,TRBV7-2,NA,13,CASSMGPYNEQFF,TGTGCCAGCAGCATGGGACCATACAATGAGCAGTTCTTC
TRBJ1-5,TRBD1,TRBV23-1,medium-sized,17,CAGDRVGKGTDGQPQHF,TGCGCCGGGGACAGAGTCGGTAAAGGGACAGATGGTCAGCCCCAGCATTTT
TRBJ1-1,NA,TRBV11-2,few,13,CASSGRMNTEAFF,TGTGCCAGCAGCGGCCGGATGAACACTGAAGCTTTCTTT
TRBJ1-3,NA,TRBV5-5,NA,14,CASSGAGAGNTIYF,TGTGCCAGCAGCGGGGCGGGGGCTGGAAACACCATATATTTT
TRBJ1-3,NA,TRBV18,few,15,CASTRAYTTGNTIYF,TGTGCCAGCACTAGGGCCTACACTACTGGAAACACCATATATTTT
TRBJ1-2,NA,TRBV19,NA,13,CASSLTGNYGYTF,TGTGCCAGTAGCCTCACAGGGAACTATGGCTACACCTTC
TRBJ1-1,NA,TRBV7-2,few,13,CASKAPMNTEAFF,TGTGCCAGCAAGGCCCCTATGAACACTGAAGCTTTCTTT
TRBJ1-2,NA,TRBV6-5,NA,15,CASTQRREPNYGYTF,TGTGCCAGCACCCAGAGGCGTGAGCCGAACTATGGCTACACCTTC
TRBJ2-7,TRBD2,TRBV10-2,NA,14,CASSEGTSLYEQYF,TGCGCCAGCAGTGAAGGGACTAGCTTGTACGAGCAGTACTTC
TRBJ1-2,TRBD1,TRBV6-5,NA,14,CAGRGQGRFYGYTF,TGTGCCGGCAGAGGACAGGGCCGGTTCTATGGCTACACCTTC
TRBJ1-5,NA,TRBV30,medium-sized,14,CAWSVTDVYQPQHF,TGTGCCTGGAGTGTTACCGACGTCTATCAGCCCCAGCATTTT
TRBJ2-7,TRBD1,TRBV19,many,13,CASQDRGPGEQYF,TGTGCCAGCCAGGACAGGGGGCCAGGCGAGCAGTACTTC
TRBJ2-2,NA,TRBV21-1,NA,14,CASSTWRDTGELFF,TGTGCCAGCAGCACATGGCGGGACACCGGGGAGCTGTTTTTT
TRBJ2-5,TRBD2,TRBV7-8,NA,16,CASSTPSGGAGETQYF,TGTGCCAGCAGCACCCCTAGCGGGGGGGCCGGAGAGACCCAGTACTTC
TRBJ2-1,TRBD2,TRBV10-2,few,16,CASIGAGLGFYNEQFF,TGCGCCAGCATTGGGGCGGGACTAGGGTTTTACAATGAGCAGTTCTTC
TRBJ2-3,NA,TRBV11-2,NA,15,CASSFWQASTDTQYF,TGTGCCAGCAGCTTCTGGCAGGCTAGCACAGATACGCAGTATTTT
TRBJ2-2,NA,TRBV5-1,NA,16,CASSLGLQVNTGELFF,TGCGCCAGCAGCTTGGGACTTCAGGTGAACACCGGGGAGCTGTTTTTT
TRBJ1-1,NA,TRBV29-1,NA,14,CSVLPRAMNTEAFF,TGCAGCGTTCTACCTCGAGCCATGAACACTGAAGCTTTCTTT
TRBJ1-6,NA,TRBV27,NA,13,CASSETDFSPLHF,TGTGCCAGCAGTGAAACGGACTTTTCACCCCTCCACTTT
TRBJ2-7,TRBD1,TRBV19,NA,13,CASSRSRGLEQYF,TGTGCCAGTAGTAGGTCCAGGGGGCTCGAGCAGTACTTC
TRBJ1-4,NA,TRBV19,NA,14,CATTPGTTNEKLFF,TGTGCCACCACCCCCGGGACAACTAATGAAAAACTGTTTTTT
TRBJ2-3,TRBD1,TRBV6-6,NA,14,CASFQGVRTDTQYF,TGTGCCAGCTTTCAGGGGGTTCGTACAGATACGCAGTATTTT
TRBJ2-1,TRBD2,TRBV18,NA,14,CASSLLAGEGEQFF,TGTGCCAGCTCACTTTTAGCGGGAGAGGGCGAGCAGTTCTTC